Here is one T cell receptor (beta chain) with its context. Per the authors' pipeline: Cell counts per sample came from amplifying reference gene primers. Using immunoSEQ multiplex PCR, the repertoire was profiled, and TCRdb retains in-frame clones only, with some absent. V, J and clone size derive from that table, while D and trimming were established from the DNA sequence. Here the sample spans some 100,000 clones, more than 75% being singletons. The CDR3 totals 12 residues. Germline V gene lookup returns CDR1 SQVTM and CDR2 ANQGSEA. Trimming removed 2 bases at V and 2 bases at J, with 5 bases between. These data are taken from a study of blood T cell repertoires in COVID-19.

This sequence was found in a man between 45 and 60 years old with active or convalescent COVID-19. The V and J genes are TRBV29-1 and TRBJ2-3; D gene uncertain. Sequenced input: peripheral blood. CDR3 loop: CSVERDTDTQYF. The CDR3 nucleotides read TGCAGCGTTGAAAGAGACACAGATACGCAGTATTTT.